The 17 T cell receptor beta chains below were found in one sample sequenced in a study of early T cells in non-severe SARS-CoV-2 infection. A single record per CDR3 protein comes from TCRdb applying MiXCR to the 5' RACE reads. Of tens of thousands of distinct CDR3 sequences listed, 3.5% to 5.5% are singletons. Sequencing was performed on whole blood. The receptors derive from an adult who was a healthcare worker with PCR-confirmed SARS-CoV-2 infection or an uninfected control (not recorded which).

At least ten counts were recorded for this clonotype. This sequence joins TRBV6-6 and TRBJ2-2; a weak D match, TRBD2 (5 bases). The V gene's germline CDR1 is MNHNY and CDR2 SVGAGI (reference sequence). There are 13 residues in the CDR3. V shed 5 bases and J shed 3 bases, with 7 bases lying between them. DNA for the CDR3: TGTGCCAGCAGTCAAGCGGACACCGGGGAGCTGTTTTTT. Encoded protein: CASSQADTGELFF.

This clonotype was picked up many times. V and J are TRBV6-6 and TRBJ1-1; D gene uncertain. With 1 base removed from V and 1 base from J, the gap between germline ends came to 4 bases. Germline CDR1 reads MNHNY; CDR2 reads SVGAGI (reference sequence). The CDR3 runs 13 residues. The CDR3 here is CASSYLGNTEAFF. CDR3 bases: TGTGCCAGCAGTTACTTAGGGAACACTGAAGCTTTCTTT.

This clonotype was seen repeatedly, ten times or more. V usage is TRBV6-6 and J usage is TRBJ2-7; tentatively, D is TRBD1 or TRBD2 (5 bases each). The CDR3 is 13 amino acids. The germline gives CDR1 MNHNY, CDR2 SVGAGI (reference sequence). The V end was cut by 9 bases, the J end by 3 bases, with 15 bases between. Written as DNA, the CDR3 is TGTGCCAGTCCCGGGGTGGGGCTCTACGAGCAGTACTTC. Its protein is CASPGVGLYEQYF.

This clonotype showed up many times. In nucleotides, the CDR3 is TGCAGTGCTAGGGTAGCGGGGGGAAAACCCTACGAGCAGTACTTC. It codes for CSARVAGGKPYEQYF. The rearrangement joins TRBV20-1 to TRBJ2-7, with 10 bases that match TRBD2. V lost 3 bases, J lost 2 bases, and 7 bases stayed unmatched. Germline V gene lookup returns CDR1 DFQATT and CDR2 SNEGSKA (reference sequence). The CDR3 covers 15 residues.

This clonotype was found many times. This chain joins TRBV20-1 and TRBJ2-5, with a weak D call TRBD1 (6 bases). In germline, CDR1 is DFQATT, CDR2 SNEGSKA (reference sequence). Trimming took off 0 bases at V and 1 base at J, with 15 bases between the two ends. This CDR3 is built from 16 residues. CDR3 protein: CSARDFGTNVQETQYF. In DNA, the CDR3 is TGCAGTGCTAGAGATTTCGGGACAAACGTCCAAGAGACCCAGTACTTC.

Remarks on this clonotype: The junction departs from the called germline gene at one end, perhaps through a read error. The CDR3 region has the DNA TGTGTCAGCAGTGAAATCGATACGCAGTATTTT. It yields the protein CVSSEIDTQYF. The chain recombines TRBV25-1 with TRBJ2-3; D ambiguous. The CDR3 totals 11 residues. Looked up from germline, CDR1 is MGHDK and CDR2 is SYGVNS.

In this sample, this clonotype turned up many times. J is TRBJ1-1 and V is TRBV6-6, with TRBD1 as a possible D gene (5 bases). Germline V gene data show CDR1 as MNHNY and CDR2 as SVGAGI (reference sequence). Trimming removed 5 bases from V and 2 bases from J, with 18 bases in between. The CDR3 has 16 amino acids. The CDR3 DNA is TGTGCCAGCAGTCCCCGGGATCAGGGTCGAAACACTGAAGCTTTCTTT. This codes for CASSPRDQGRNTEAFF.

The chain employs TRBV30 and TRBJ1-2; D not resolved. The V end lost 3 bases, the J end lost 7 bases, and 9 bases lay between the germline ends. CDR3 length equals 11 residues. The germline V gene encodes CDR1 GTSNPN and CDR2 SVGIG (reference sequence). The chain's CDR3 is CAWRGYVGYTF. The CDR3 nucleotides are TGTGCCTGGAGGGGGTACGTTGGCTACACCTTC.

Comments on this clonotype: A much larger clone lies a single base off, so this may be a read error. CDR3 nucleotides: TGTGCCAGCTCCCTGAGCGACACAGATACGCAGTATTTT. Translated, it gives CASSLSDTDTQYF. This rearrangement joins TRBV18 to TRBJ2-3; D is uncertain. The length of the CDR3 is 13 residues. Germline V gene data show CDR1 as KGHSH and CDR2 as LQKENI. Trimming took off 6 bases at V and 2 bases at J, with 9 bases between the two ends. Full variable domain (remainder filled in from reference TRBV18 and TRBJ2-3): NAGVMQNPRHLVRRRGQEARLRCSPMKGHSHVYWYRQLPEEGLKFMVYLQKENIIDESGMPKERFSAEFPKEGPSILRIQQVVRGDSAAYFCASSLSDTDTQYFGPGTRLTVL.

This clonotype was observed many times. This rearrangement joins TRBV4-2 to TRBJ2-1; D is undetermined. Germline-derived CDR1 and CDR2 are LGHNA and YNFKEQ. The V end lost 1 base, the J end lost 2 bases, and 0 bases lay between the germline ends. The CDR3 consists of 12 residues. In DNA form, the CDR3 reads TGTGCCAGCAGCCAAGCCTACAATGAGCAGTTCTTC. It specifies CASSQAYNEQFF.

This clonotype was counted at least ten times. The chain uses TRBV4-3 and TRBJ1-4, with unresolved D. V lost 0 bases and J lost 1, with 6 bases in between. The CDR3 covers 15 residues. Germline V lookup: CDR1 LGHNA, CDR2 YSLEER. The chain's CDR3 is CASSQDLRTNEKLFF. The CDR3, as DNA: TGCGCCAGCAGCCAAGATTTGAGAACTAATGAAAAACTGTTTTTT.

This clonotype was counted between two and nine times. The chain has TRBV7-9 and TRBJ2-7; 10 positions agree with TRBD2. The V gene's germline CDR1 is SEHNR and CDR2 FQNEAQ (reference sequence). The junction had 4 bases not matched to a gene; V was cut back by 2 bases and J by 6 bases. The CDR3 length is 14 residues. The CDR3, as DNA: TGTGCCAGCAGCTTATCTAGCGGGAGTCGCGAGCAGTACTTC. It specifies CASSLSSGSREQYF.

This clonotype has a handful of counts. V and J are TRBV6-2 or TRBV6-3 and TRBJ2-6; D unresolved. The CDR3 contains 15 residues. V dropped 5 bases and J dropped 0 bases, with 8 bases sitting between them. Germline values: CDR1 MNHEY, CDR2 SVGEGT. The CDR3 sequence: CASSRTSSGANVLTF. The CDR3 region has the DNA TGTGCCAGCAGTAGAACGAGCTCTGGGGCCAACGTCCTGACTTTC.

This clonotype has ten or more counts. The CDR3 nucleotides are TGTGCCAGCAGCTCCCAGACGGCGAGCTCACCCCTCCACTTT. Protein sequence: CASSSQTASSPLHF. The chain joins TRBV7-9 to TRBJ1-6; the D is unclear. This CDR3 has 14 residues. Germline CDR1 is SEHNR and CDR2 is FQNEAQ (reference sequence). The ends were cut back, 4 bases at V and 10 bases at J, with 14 bases in the middle.

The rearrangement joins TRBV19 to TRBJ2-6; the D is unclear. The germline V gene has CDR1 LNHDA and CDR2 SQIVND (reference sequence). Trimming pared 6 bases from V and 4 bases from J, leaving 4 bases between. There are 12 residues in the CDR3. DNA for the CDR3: TGTGCCAGTAGCAGGGGGGCCAACGTCCTGACTTTC. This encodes CASSRGANVLTF. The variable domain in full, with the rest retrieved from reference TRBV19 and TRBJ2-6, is DGGITQSPKYLFRKEGQNVTLSCEQNLNHDAMYWYRQDPGQGLRLIYYSQIVNDFQKGDIAEGYSVSREKKESFPLTVTSAQKNPTAFYLCASSRGANVLTFGAGSRLTVL.

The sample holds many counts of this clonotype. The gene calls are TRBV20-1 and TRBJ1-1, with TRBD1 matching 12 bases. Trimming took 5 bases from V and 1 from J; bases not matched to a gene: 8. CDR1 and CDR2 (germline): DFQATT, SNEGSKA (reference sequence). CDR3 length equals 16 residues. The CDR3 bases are TGCAGTGCTTTACCGGGACAGGGGGCTACGAACACTGAAGCTTTCTTT. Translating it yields CSALPGQGATNTEAFF.

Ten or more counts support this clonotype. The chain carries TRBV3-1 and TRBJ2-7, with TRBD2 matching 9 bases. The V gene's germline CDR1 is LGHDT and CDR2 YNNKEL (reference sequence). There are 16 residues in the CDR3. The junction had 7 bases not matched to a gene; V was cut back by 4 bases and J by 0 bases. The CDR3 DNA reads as TGTGCCAGCAGCCTAGCGGGGGCCCCGAGCTCCTACGAGCAGTACTTC. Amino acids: CASSLAGAPSSYEQYF.